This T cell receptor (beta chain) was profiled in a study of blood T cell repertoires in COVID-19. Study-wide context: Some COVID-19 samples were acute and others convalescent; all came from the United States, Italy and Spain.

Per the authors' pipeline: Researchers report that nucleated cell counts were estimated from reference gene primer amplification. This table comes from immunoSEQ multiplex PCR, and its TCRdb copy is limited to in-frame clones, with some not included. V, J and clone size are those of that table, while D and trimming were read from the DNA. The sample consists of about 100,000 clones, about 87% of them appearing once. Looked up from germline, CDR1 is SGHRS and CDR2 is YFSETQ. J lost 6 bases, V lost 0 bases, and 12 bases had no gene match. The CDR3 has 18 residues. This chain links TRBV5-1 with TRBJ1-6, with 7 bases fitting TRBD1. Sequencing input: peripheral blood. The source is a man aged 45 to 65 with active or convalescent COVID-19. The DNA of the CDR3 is TGCGCCAGCAGCTTGGCACCGACAGGGTTGGCAACTAATTCACCCCTCCACTTT. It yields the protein CASSLAPTGLATNSPLHF.